These 14 T cell receptor beta chains came from one sample sequenced in a study of OX40 agonist ivuxolimab in advanced cancers. The library was generated by the immunoSEQ multiplex PCR assay. TCRdb took this table from immuneACCESS and kept in-frame rearrangements with V and J called. Such tables lack part of the clones; where checked against another copy, unresolved V genes explain under half of the gap, and the rest is unexplained. The sample includes about 100,000 clones, with 75% to 90% observed a single time. 0.15% to 0.2% of the sample lies in the top ten. The material sequenced was CD4+ or CD8+ T cells sorted from blood, taken in a trial of the OX40 agonist ivuxolimab. These receptor sequences come from an adult with an advanced solid tumor such as melanoma, head and neck, liver or kidney cancer.

This CDR3 reads CASSREGASYTGELFF. The DNA for the CDR3 is TGCGCCAGCAGTCGCGAGGGGGCGTCGTACACCGGGGAGCTGTTTTTT. The chain combines TRBV5-1 with TRBJ2-2; 7 positions agree with TRBD1. CDR3 length: 16 amino acids. The J segment lost 3 bases and the V segment lost 5 bases, leaving 10 bases of the junction unmatched. Per germline, CDR1 SGHRS and CDR2 YFSETQ.

The rearrangement joins TRBV20-1 to TRBJ1-1; D uncertain. From germline, CDR1 is DFQATT and CDR2 SNEGSKA (reference sequence). CDR3 length: 10 amino acids. Trimming left V 4 bases short and J 11 bases short, with 11 bases between. The DNA for the CDR3 is TGCAGTGCTAAGGAGGTGGAGGCTTTCTTT. Translating gives CSAKEVEAFF.

The rearrangement uses TRBV6-5 and TRBJ2-2; perhaps TRBD2 as D (6 bases). The CDR3 consists of 16 residues. The ends were cut back, 2 bases at V and 3 bases at J, with 13 bases in the middle. Germline values: CDR1 MNHEY, CDR2 SVGAGI. The CDR3 protein is CASSYGGGPDTGELFF. CDR3 bases: TGTGCCAGCAGTTACGGAGGAGGGCCCGACACCGGGGAGCTGTTTTTT.

This rearrangement joins TRBV5-1 to TRBJ2-2, with TRBD2 matching 9 bases. Trimming removed 4 bases from V and 7 bases from J; junction bases left unmatched: 14. Germline lookup yields CDR1 SGHRS and CDR2 YFSETQ. This CDR3 has 17 amino acids. The DNA for the CDR3 is TGCGCCAGCAGCCCGACGGCTAGCGGGATCCGGAGCGGGGAGCTGTTTTTT. Translated, it gives CASSPTASGIRSGELFF.

This chain uses TRBV5-6 with TRBJ1-6; D may be TRBD1 (5 bases). The length of the CDR3 is 15 residues. The V end was cut by 2 bases, the J end by 9 bases, with 15 bases between. The germline V gene encodes CDR1 SGHDT and CDR2 YYEEEE. The CDR3 here is CASSFTGAPSSPLHF. The CDR3 nucleotides read TGTGCCAGCAGCTTTACCGGGGCTCCTAGTTCACCCCTCCACTTT.

The chain combines TRBV9 with TRBJ1-2; a possible D gene is TRBD1 (6 bases). Germline CDR1 SGDLS, CDR2 YYNGEE. The CDR3 is 15 residues long. V was cut by 5 bases and J by 0 bases, with 14 bases left in between. The CDR3: CASSIGGDPNYGYTF. Here the CDR3 DNA reads TGTGCCAGCAGTATAGGGGGGGACCCTAACTATGGCTACACCTTC.

Here the CDR3 DNA reads TGCGCCAGCAGCTTGGTAGCCTTGGGGGCGGGGAAACTAGCCAAAAACATTCAGTACTTC. It specifies CASSLVALGAGKLAKNIQYF. V and J are TRBV5-1 and TRBJ2-4; D possibly uses TRBD1 or TRBD2 (6 bases each). The V gene lost 0 bases and the J gene lost 0 bases, with 22 bases spanning the gap. The V gene's germline CDR1 is SGHRS and CDR2 YFSETQ. This CDR3 contains 20 residues.

The V call is TRBV27, the J call TRBJ2-7; D possibly corresponds to TRBD1 (5 bases). Germline V CDR1 and CDR2: MNHEY, SMNVEV (reference sequence). Trimming removed 0 bases from V and 1 base from J, with 10 bases in between. This CDR3 is built from 15 residues. The CDR3 nucleotides read TGTGCCAGCAGTTTATCGGGGCCCTCTTCCTACGAGCAGTACTTC. This codes for CASSLSGPSSYEQYF.

J is TRBJ2-7 and V is TRBV7-5; TRBD2, the table's D call, lacks a check against the DNA. TRBV7-5 is noted as a pseudogene. The CDR3 totals 15 residues. The CDR3 DNA reads TGTGTCAGAAGCTTATCACGGACTAGATGGAACGAGCAGTACTTC. Protein: CVRSLSRTRWNEQYF.

This chain joins TRBV28 and TRBJ1-5; TRBD1 might be the D (6 bases). Per the germline V gene, CDR1 is MDHEN and CDR2 is SYDVKM. Trimming took 4 bases from V and 6 from J, leaving 7 bases between them. This CDR3 has 12 amino acids. The CDR3 is CASSSGVQPQHF. CDR3 DNA sequence: TGTGCCAGCAGTTCAGGGGTTCAGCCCCAGCATTTT.

The genes are TRBV10-1 and TRBJ1-1; TRBD1 matches 9 bases. The CDR3 runs to 17 residues. Looked up from germline, CDR1 is WNHNN and CDR2 is SYGVQD (reference sequence). Trimming at V came to 5 bases and at J to 0 bases, leaving 10 bases not matched to a gene. CDR3 in DNA: TGCGCCAGCAGTACGGGACAGGGAGTAATTATGAACACTGAAGCTTTCTTT. This translates into CASSTGQGVIMNTEAFF.

The chain combines TRBV5-6 with TRBJ2-1; 11 bases map to TRBD2. This CDR3 is 16 amino acids long. J was trimmed by 9 bases and V by 0 bases; bases with no gene match: 8. Germline CDR1 and CDR2: SGHDT and YYEEEE. In DNA form, the CDR3 reads TGTGCCAGCAGCTTGGGTGGTAGCGGGAGGGCCGGTGAGCAGTTCTTC. It yields the protein CASSLGGSGRAGEQFF.

V and J are TRBV6-1 and TRBJ2-1, with TRBD2 matching over 7 bases. Germline lookup yields CDR1 MNHNS and CDR2 SASEGT. The CDR3 has 15 amino acids. Unmatched junction bases numbered 9, after V lost 7 bases and J lost 3 bases. CDR3: CASTSTWGGYNEQFF. In DNA, the CDR3 is TGTGCCAGCACCTCCACCTGGGGGGGCTACAATGAGCAGTTCTTC.

V and J are TRBV10-3 and TRBJ2-5, with 13 positions matching TRBD2. The CDR3 has 18 amino acids. Germline loops: CDR1 ENHRY, CDR2 SYGVKD. The trim removed 3 bases at V and 2 bases at J, leaving 9 bases unmatched. The CDR3 coding sequence is TGTGCCATCAGTGAACTAGCGGGGGGGCCCAAAACTCAAGAGACCCAGTACTTC. As protein: CAISELAGGPKTQETQYF.